The rows below give T cell receptor beta chains drawn from one sample of a study of blood T cells in healthy people across ages. TCRdb analysed the 5' RACE reads with MiXCR anew, one entry per CDR3 protein. Seen here are over 750,000 distinct CDR3 sequences, around 25% observed once, and the top ten hold 9.4%. These records were also assigned to another study, of T cells of mothers and their children.

Sample: blood. These receptors were obtained from a boy between 5 and 17 years old in good health. Both conserved end residues are part of each CDR3. D genes are given only for firm matches. For some rows the clone size is stated as once, few or many, or as a class when expanded; others skip it.

abundance: few
d_gene: .
len: 12
v_gene: TRBV27
j_gene: TRBJ2-1
CDR3aa: CASSFQGSEQFF
CDR3nt: TGTGCCAGCAGTTTTCAGGGATCTGAGCAGTTCTTC

abundance: .
d_gene: TRBD2
len: 16
v_gene: TRBV9
j_gene: TRBJ2-1
CDR3aa: CASSVDSGGGYNEQFF
CDR3nt: TGTGCCAGCAGCGTAGACAGCGGGGGGGGCTACAATGAGCAGTTCTTC

abundance: .
d_gene: .
len: 13
v_gene: TRBV7-3
j_gene: TRBJ2-2
CDR3aa: CASSSNLIGELFF
CDR3nt: TGTGCCAGCAGCTCGAACTTGATCGGGGAGCTGTTTTTT

abundance: .
d_gene: .
len: 15
v_gene: TRBV4-1
j_gene: TRBJ2-5
CDR3aa: CASRQTGTADGTQYF
CDR3nt: TGCGCCAGCAGACAAACTGGGACCGCCGATGGGACCCAGTACTTC

abundance: .
d_gene: .
len: 13
v_gene: TRBV28
j_gene: TRBJ2-1
CDR3aa: CASKGTGRNEQFF
CDR3nt: TGTGCCAGCAAGGGGACGGGTCGGAATGAGCAGTTCTTC

abundance: .
d_gene: .
len: 14
v_gene: TRBV29-1
j_gene: TRBJ2-1
CDR3aa: CSVDRGENYNEQFF
CDR3nt: TGCAGCGTTGACAGGGGGGAGAACTACAATGAGCAGTTCTTC

abundance: many
d_gene: .
len: 17
v_gene: TRBV15
j_gene: TRBJ2-3
CDR3aa: CATSRDLSGYGPDTQYF
CDR3nt: TGTGCCACCAGCAGAGATCTAAGCGGTTACGGCCCAGATACGCAGTATTTT

abundance: .
d_gene: .
len: 13
v_gene: TRBV27
j_gene: TRBJ2-1
CDR3aa: CASSFKDYNEQFF
CDR3nt: TGTGCCAGCAGTTTCAAGGACTACAATGAGCAGTTCTTC

abundance: few
d_gene: .
len: 14
v_gene: TRBV5-1
j_gene: TRBJ2-7
CDR3aa: CASSLSLEDYEQYF
CDR3nt: TGCGCCAGCAGCTTGAGTCTGGAGGACTACGAGCAGTACTTC

abundance: .
d_gene: TRBD1
len: 13
v_gene: TRBV7-9
j_gene: TRBJ1-2
CDR3aa: CASSLGGQDGYTF
CDR3nt: TGTGCCAGCAGCTTGGGCGGACAGGATGGCTACACCTTC

abundance: .
d_gene: TRBD2
len: 15
v_gene: TRBV7-2
j_gene: TRBJ2-1
CDR3aa: CASSPSGVTYNEQFF
CDR3nt: TGTGCCAGCAGCCCGAGCGGGGTGACCTACAATGAGCAGTTCTTC

abundance: few
d_gene: .
len: 10
v_gene: TRBV29-1
j_gene: TRBJ1-1
CDR3aa: CSVWTMEAFF
CDR3nt: TGCAGCGTTTGGACCATGGAAGCTTTCTTT

abundance: .
d_gene: .
len: 15
v_gene: TRBV12-3/TRBV12-4
j_gene: TRBJ2-3
CDR3aa: CASPPRGHPTDTQYF
CDR3nt: TGTGCCAGCCCCCCGCGGGGACACCCGACAGATACGCAGTATTTT

abundance: .
d_gene: .
len: 15
v_gene: TRBV12-3/TRBV12-4
j_gene: TRBJ2-5
CDR3aa: CASSFGPLTYEGQYF
CDR3nt: TGTGCCAGCAGTTTCGGACCGCTGACTTACGAAGGGCAGTACTTC

abundance: few
d_gene: TRBD2
len: 14
v_gene: TRBV4-1
j_gene: TRBJ2-1
CDR3aa: CASSQDLAGAEQFF
CDR3nt: TGCGCCAGCAGCCAAGATTTAGCGGGAGCTGAGCAGTTCTTC

abundance: few
d_gene: .
len: 14
v_gene: TRBV10-3
j_gene: TRBJ1-2
CDR3aa: CAITGGPSNYGYTF
CDR3nt: TGTGCCATCACCGGGGGACCATCTAACTATGGCTACACCTTC

abundance: few
d_gene: TRBD2
len: 15
v_gene: TRBV4-1
j_gene: TRBJ2-7
CDR3aa: CASSQSGRSSYEQYF
CDR3nt: TGCGCCAGCAGCCAAAGCGGGAGGTCCTCCTACGAGCAGTACTTC

abundance: .
d_gene: .
len: 14
v_gene: TRBV7-3
j_gene: TRBJ2-2
CDR3aa: CASSLYPRGGELFF
CDR3nt: TGTGCCAGCAGCTTATATCCCAGGGGCGGGGAGCTGTTTTTT

abundance: few
d_gene: TRBD2
len: 15
v_gene: TRBV20-1
j_gene: TRBJ2-3
CDR3aa: CSAAGASGTEDTQYF
CDR3nt: TGCAGTGCTGCGGGGGCTAGCGGGACGGAAGATACGCAGTATTTT

abundance: few
d_gene: TRBD2
len: 14
v_gene: TRBV20-1
j_gene: TRBJ2-5
CDR3aa: CSARSSGGSETQYF
CDR3nt: TGCAGTGCTAGGAGTAGCGGGGGTTCAGAGACCCAGTACTTC

abundance: .
d_gene: .
len: 14
v_gene: TRBV5-1
j_gene: TRBJ2-1
CDR3aa: CASSLRQHNNEQFF
CDR3nt: TGCGCCAGCAGCTTGAGGCAACACAACAATGAGCAGTTCTTC

abundance: .
d_gene: .
len: 15
v_gene: TRBV7-9
j_gene: TRBJ2-7
CDR3aa: CASSLYDGLNYEQYF
CDR3nt: TGTGCCAGCAGCTTATATGACGGCTTGAACTACGAGCAGTACTTC

abundance: .
d_gene: TRBD2
len: 16
v_gene: TRBV25-1
j_gene: TRBJ2-1
CDR3aa: CASTRRGLAGHNEQFF
CDR3nt: TGTGCCAGCACCCGACGGGGACTAGCGGGGCACAATGAGCAGTTCTTC

abundance: .
d_gene: .
len: 14
v_gene: TRBV28
j_gene: TRBJ2-5
CDR3aa: CASSLWGMQETQYF
CDR3nt: TGTGCCAGCAGTTTATGGGGGATGCAAGAGACCCAGTACTTC

abundance: .
d_gene: TRBD2
len: 18
v_gene: TRBV6-1
j_gene: TRBJ2-5
CDR3aa: CASSGGREAGGLQETQYF
CDR3nt: TGTGCCAGCAGTGGCGGTCGGGAGGCGGGGGGATTACAAGAGACCCAGTACTTC

abundance: few
d_gene: TRBD2
len: 12
v_gene: TRBV10-3
j_gene: TRBJ2-5
CDR3aa: CTWRGGQETQYF
CDR3nt: TGTACATGGCGGGGGGGCCAAGAGACCCAGTACTTC

abundance: .
d_gene: .
len: 11
v_gene: TRBV29-1
j_gene: TRBJ2-7
CDR3aa: CSVEEGNEQYF
CDR3nt: TGCAGCGTTGAAGAAGGAAACGAGCAGTACTTC

abundance: .
d_gene: TRBD2
len: 18
v_gene: TRBV5-1
j_gene: TRBJ2-2
CDR3aa: CASSPLPLAGENTGELFF
CDR3nt: TGCGCCAGCAGCCCCTTACCACTAGCGGGGGAGAACACCGGGGAGCTGTTTTTT

abundance: .
d_gene: TRBD1
len: 12
v_gene: TRBV29-1
j_gene: TRBJ1-1
CDR3aa: CSVPGTGVEAFF
CDR3nt: TGCAGCGTTCCCGGGACAGGGGTTGAAGCTTTCTTT

abundance: few
d_gene: .
len: 15
v_gene: TRBV28
j_gene: TRBJ1-5
CDR3aa: CASSFLGGNNQPQHF
CDR3nt: TGTGCCAGCAGTTTCCTTGGGGGAAACAATCAGCCCCAGCATTTT

abundance: .
d_gene: .
len: 14
v_gene: TRBV12-3/TRBV12-4
j_gene: TRBJ1-4
CDR3aa: CASSFFATLEKLFF
CDR3nt: TGTGCCAGCAGTTTTTTTGCTACCCTGGAAAAACTGTTTTTT

abundance: .
d_gene: TRBD2
len: 15
v_gene: TRBV6-5
j_gene: TRBJ2-5
CDR3aa: CASGGLAGGGETQYF
CDR3nt: TGTGCCAGTGGCGGACTAGCGGGAGGGGGGGAGACCCAGTACTTC

abundance: few
d_gene: .
len: 14
v_gene: TRBV12-3/TRBV12-4
j_gene: TRBJ1-4
CDR3aa: CASSSRAGNEKLFF
CDR3nt: TGTGCCAGCAGTAGTAGGGCTGGTAATGAAAAACTGTTTTTT

abundance: few
d_gene: .
len: 16
v_gene: TRBV6-2/TRBV6-3
j_gene: TRBJ2-3
CDR3aa: CASSHPPRQLPDTQYF
CDR3nt: TGTGCCAGCAGCCACCCACCGAGACAACTCCCAGATACGCAGTATTTT